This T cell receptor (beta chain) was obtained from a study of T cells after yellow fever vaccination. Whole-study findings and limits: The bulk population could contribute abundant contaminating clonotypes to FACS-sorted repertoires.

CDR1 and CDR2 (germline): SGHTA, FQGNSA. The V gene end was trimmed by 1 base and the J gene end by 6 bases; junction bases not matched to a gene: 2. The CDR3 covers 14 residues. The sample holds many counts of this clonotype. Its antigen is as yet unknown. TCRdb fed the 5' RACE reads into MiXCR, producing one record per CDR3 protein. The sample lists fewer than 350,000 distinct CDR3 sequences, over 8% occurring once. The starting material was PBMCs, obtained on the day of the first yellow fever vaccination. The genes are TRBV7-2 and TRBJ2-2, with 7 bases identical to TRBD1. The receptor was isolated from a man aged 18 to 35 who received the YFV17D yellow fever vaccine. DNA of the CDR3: TGTGCCAGCAGCTTAGGACAGGGATCCGGGGAGCTGTTTTTT. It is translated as CASSLGQGSGELFF.